This T cell receptor (beta chain) comes out of a study of cytomegalovirus exposure and HLA in healthy donors. Assay: immunoSEQ multiplex PCR; the TCRdb copy retains only in-frame clones and omits some. The sample carries 200,000 to 300,000 clones, approximately 83% recorded once. V lost 0 bases, J lost 4 bases, and 9 bases lay in between. The CDR3 loop spans 14 amino acids. The germline V gene has CDR1 SGHDN and CDR2 FVKESK. Sequenced: PBMCs. The source of this sequence is a young woman in good health and CMV-seropositive. The J gene is TRBJ2-5, the V gene TRBV14; D is possibly TRBD1 (6 bases). CDR3 amino acids: CASSQEGRGETQYF. In DNA, the CDR3 is TGTGCCAGCAGCCAAGAGGGCAGGGGAGAGACCCAGTACTTC.